Described below is a single T cell receptor (beta chain) sequence and its context. The germline gives CDR1 SGHKS, CDR2 YYEKEE (reference sequence). Trimming took off 4 bases at V and 2 bases at J, with 18 bases between the two ends. The CDR3 is 16 amino acids. The data are from a study of shared T cell receptors in the human thymus. Assay: immunoSEQ multiplex PCR; the TCRdb copy retains only in-frame clones and omits some. The sample shows a few hundred thousand clones, roughly 94% of them seen only once. Sequencing input: thymocytes. The TCR was taken from a human donor. This rearrangement joins TRBV5-5 to TRBJ2-5; TRBD2 might be the D (6 bases). The CDR3 DNA follows: TGTGCCAGCAGCGACGCGGGACTCTCAATTCAAGAGACCCAGTACTTC. It yields the protein CASSDAGLSIQETQYF. The complete variable domain, with remaining parts taken from reference TRBV5-5 and TRBJ2-5, reads DAGVTQSPTHLIKTRGQQVTLRCSPISGHKSVSWYQQVLGQGPQFIFQYYEKEERGRGNFPDRFSARQFPNYSSELNVNALLLGDSALYLCASSDAGLSIQETQYFGPGTRLLVL.